A single sample gave rise to the 16 T cell receptor beta chains below, sequenced in a study of blood T cell repertoires in COVID-19. Here immunoSEQ multiplex PCR was the method, and the copy in TCRdb shows in-frame clones only, minus some. Of fewer than 150,000 clones listed, around 80% are singletons. The specimen was peripheral blood. The receptor set was obtained from a man aged 50 to 60 with acute or convalescent COVID-19.

The CDR3 loop reads CASKDGGGMRGQYF. The CDR3 bases are TGCGCCAGCAAGGATGGGGGAGGGATGAGGGGCCAGTACTTC. This chain connects TRBV10-2 to TRBJ2-5; 7 bases are shared with TRBD2. V gave up 7 bases and J gave up 10 bases; unmatched junction bases: 15. This CDR3 is built from 14 residues. Germline loops: CDR1 WSHSY, CDR2 SAAADI.

V gene TRBV30 combines with J gene TRBJ2-7; 10 bases are shared with TRBD1. Per the germline V gene, CDR1 is GTSNPN and CDR2 is SVGIG (reference sequence). V lost 0 bases and J lost 4; bases outside the gene matches: 3. This CDR3 has 14 residues. CDR3 in amino acids: CAWSVDRGSYEQYF. CDR3 coding DNA: TGTGCCTGGAGTGTGGACAGGGGGTCTTACGAGCAGTACTTC. The complete variable domain, with remaining parts taken from reference TRBV30 and TRBJ2-7, reads SQTIHQWPATLVQPVGSPLSLECTVEGTSNPNLYWYRQAAGRGLQLLFYSVGIGQISSEVPQNLSASRPQDRQFILSSKKLLLSDSGFYLCAWSVDRGSYEQYFGPGTRLTVT.

This rearrangement joins TRBV30 to TRBJ1-4, with 9 bases aligning to TRBD1. V shed 4 bases, J shed 5 bases, and the junction held 5 bases outside the gene matches. CDR1 GTSNPN and CDR2 SVGIG come from the germline V gene (reference sequence). The CDR3 spans 14 residues. The CDR3 sequence: CAWTPGQGNEKLFF. DNA for the CDR3: TGTGCCTGGACCCCGGGACAGGGCAATGAAAAACTGTTTTTT.

The chain is built from TRBV10-1 and TRBJ1-3; no clear D. The germline gives CDR1 WNHNN, CDR2 SYGVQD (reference sequence). V lost 3 bases to trimming and J lost 1 base, with 4 bases between them. This CDR3 has 13 amino acids. The CDR3 region is CASSDISGNTIYF. CDR3 DNA: TGCGCCAGCAGTGATATTTCTGGAAACACCATATATTTT.

The chain uses TRBV10-1 and TRBJ1-5, with unresolved D. The CDR3 is 11 amino acids. V shed 11 bases and J shed 5 bases, with 10 bases lying between them. Germline V gives CDR1 WNHNN, CDR2 SYGVQD (reference sequence). The CDR3 spells CAAGSDQPQHF. The CDR3 region has the DNA TGCGCCGCAGGAAGTGATCAGCCCCAGCATTTT.

V usage is TRBV11-2 and J usage is TRBJ2-2; D possibly corresponds to TRBD2 (6 bases). V was trimmed by 1 base and J by 1 base, leaving 10 bases between them. The CDR3 sequence is 16 residues long. Germline values: CDR1 SGHAT, CDR2 FQNNGV. This chain's CDR3 is CASSLAGTLNTGELFF. In DNA, the CDR3 is TGTGCCAGCAGCTTAGCCGGGACTCTGAACACCGGGGAGCTGTTTTTT.

This clone was observed a handful of times. The chain carries TRBV9 and TRBJ2-5, with 8 bases lining up with TRBD1. Germline V gives CDR1 SGDLS, CDR2 YYNGEE. Germline trimming cut 4 bases from V and 5 bases from J; bases unmatched to any gene: 7. The CDR3 is made up of 14 amino acids. The DNA of the CDR3 is TGTGCCAGCAGCACCCAGGGGGCTGAGGAGACCCAGTACTTC. Translating gives CASSTQGAEETQYF.

This clone was picked up one time. The rearrangement links TRBV19 to TRBJ2-3, with 11 bases aligning to TRBD2. From germline, CDR1 is LNHDA and CDR2 SQIVND (reference sequence). The trim removed 11 bases at V and 1 base at J, leaving 5 bases unmatched. CDR3 length equals 14 residues. The CDR3 protein is CASRLAGRTDTQYF. Here the CDR3 DNA reads TGTGCCTCGAGACTAGCGGGACGCACAGATACGCAGTATTTT. The whole variable domain, filled in from reference TRBV19 and TRBJ2-3, reads DGGITQSPKYLFRKEGQNVTLSCEQNLNHDAMYWYRQDPGQGLRLIYYSQIVNDFQKGDIAEGYSVSREKKESFPLTVTSAQKNPTAFYLCASRLAGRTDTQYFGPGTRLTVL.

The chain has TRBV7-8 and TRBJ2-7; TRBD1 agrees at 8 bases. The germline gives CDR1 SGHVS, CDR2 FQNEAQ. V shed 3 bases and J 2 bases; nucleotides not matched to a gene: 6. This CDR3 comprises 15 residues. The CDR3 DNA reads as TGTGCCAGCAGCTTCAGTAGGACAGGGCCCTACGAGCAGTACTTC. As protein: CASSFSRTGPYEQYF.

The chain is built from TRBV7-9 and TRBJ1-3; no reliable D call. CDR3 length: 13 amino acids. Germline CDR1 reads SEHNR; CDR2 reads FQNEAQ (reference sequence). Trimming removed 3 bases at V and 0 bases at J, with 3 bases between. Written as DNA, the CDR3 is TGTGCCAGCAGCTTCCTCTCTGGAAACACCATATATTTT. Amino acids: CASSFLSGNTIYF.

This sequence joins TRBV6-5 and TRBJ1-5, with D possibly TRBD1 on 5 matching bases. The CDR3 contains 15 residues. V was clipped by 4 bases and J by 3 bases, with 13 bases between them. The germline CDR1 and CDR2 sequences are MNHEY and SVGAGI. CDR3 DNA sequence: TGTGCCAGCAGTTTGTCGGGGGGTAACAATCAGCCCCAGCATTTT. Residues: CASSLSGGNNQPQHF.

J is TRBJ2-2 and V is TRBV6-5; 7 bases agree with TRBD1. Germline CDR1 reads MNHEY; CDR2 reads SVGAGI. The CDR3 has 15 residues. Trimming at V came to 6 bases and at J to 9 bases, leaving 13 bases not matched to a gene. Here the CDR3 DNA reads TGTGCCAGCAGAGACAGGGTCGGTGGTATCTGGGAGCTGTTTTTT. Protein: CASRDRVGGIWELFF.

In its sample, this clone ranks as medium-sized (0.01 to 0.1%). The genes are TRBV7-9 and TRBJ2-7; TRBD2 agrees at 7 bases. The CDR3 has 13 amino acids. The germline gives CDR1 SEHNR, CDR2 FQNEAQ (reference sequence). J lost 3 bases, V lost 5 bases, and 4 bases had no gene match. CDR3 nucleotide sequence: TGTGCCAGCAGCGACGGACTAGTCTACGAGCAGTACTTC. Translating it yields CASSDGLVYEQYF. The full variable domain, in which reference TRBV7-9 and TRBJ2-7 provide the parts outside the CDR3, is DTGVSQNPRHKITKRGQNVTFRCDPISEHNRLYWYRQTLGQGPEFLTYFQNEAQLEKSRLLSDRFSAERPKGSFSTLEIQRTEQGDSAMYLCASSDGLVYEQYFGPGTRLTVT.

This sequence joins TRBV18 and TRBJ1-6; D unresolved. Per germline, CDR1 KGHSH and CDR2 LQKENI. V was pared by 2 bases and J by 0 bases, with 14 bases between. The CDR3 has 18 residues. CDR3: CASSPSSGGSSYNSPLHF. The CDR3 nucleotides read TGTGCCAGCTCACCATCCTCAGGAGGATCCTCCTATAATTCACCCCTCCACTTT.

The V gene is TRBV7-3, the J gene TRBJ1-1; the match to TRBD1 covers 8 bases. The better agreement between TRBJ2-2 and the DNA end casts doubt on the J call. This CDR3 has 11 residues. Germline assignment: CDR1 SGHTA and CDR2 FQGTGA. CDR3 sequence reads: CASSPGTGLFF. The CDR3 DNA reads as TGTGCCAGCAGCCCCGGGACAGGGCTGTTTTTT.

This clone was recorded a few times. The rearrangement uses TRBV24-1 and TRBJ2-3; 10 nucleotides align to TRBD1. Germline CDR1 is KGHDR and CDR2 is SFDVKD. The CDR3 loop spans 13 amino acids. J was trimmed by 6 bases and V by 9 bases; bases with no gene match: 5. As DNA, the CDR3 is TGTGCCACCCAAGGGACAGGGGTGGATACGCAGTATTTT. Translation gives CATQGTGVDTQYF.